These 8 T cell receptor beta chains originate from one sample sequenced in a study of human T cells and chemical hapten exposure. The time point: patch test 1, 2 weeks after DPC sensitization. Treatment reported: therapeutic diphenylcyclopropenone sensitization with weekly scalp DPC. TCRdb re-called the RACE reads through MiXCR, storing one row per CDR3 protein. Among 180,000 or so distinct CDR3 sequences listed, about 15% were seen once. Sequencing was performed on whole blood, taken in connection with sensitization to the hapten diphenylcyclopropenone (DPC). These receptors all come from a woman in her twenties or thirties with alopecia areata. Some clones in this sample may be carry-over from other donors' samples.

This clonotype was seen only a few times. The chain links TRBV5-1 to TRBJ2-1, with TRBD1 identical over 9 bases. This CDR3 has 14 amino acids. Losses at the gene ends were 4 bases for V and 6 bases for J; bases not matched to a gene: 5. Germline values: CDR1 SGHRS, CDR2 YFSETQ. The chain's CDR3 is CASSVQTGGNEQFF. The CDR3 DNA is TGCGCCAGCAGCGTCCAGACAGGGGGCAATGAGCAGTTCTTC.

The J gene is TRBJ2-7, the V gene TRBV20-1; either TRBD1 or TRBD2 may fit D (5 bases each). Trimming removed 3 bases at V and 3 bases at J, with 18 bases between. CDR1 DFQATT and CDR2 SNEGSKA come from the germline V gene (reference sequence). The CDR3 consists of 15 residues. This CDR3 reads CSASRLGTEDYEQYF. In DNA form, the CDR3 reads TGCAGTGCTAGCCGCCTCGGGACGGAAGACTACGAGCAGTACTTC.

This clonotype was observed many times. V gene TRBV6-2 or TRBV6-3 combines with J gene TRBJ2-2; 7 bases fit TRBD1. Per germline, CDR1 MNHEY and CDR2 SVGEGT. After removal of 4 bases from V and 3 bases from J, the junction contained 5 bases not matched to a gene. The CDR3 is 15 residues long. In nucleotides, the CDR3 is TGTGCCAGCAGTTCCCGGGACAGAGACACCGGGGAGCTGTTTTTT. Its protein is CASSSRDRDTGELFF.

The table lists this clonotype with many counts. This chain joins TRBV5-1 and TRBJ2-5; the D is unclear. Trimming took off 2 bases at V and 2 bases at J, with 10 bases between the two ends. CDR1 is SGHRS and CDR2 is YFSETQ in the germline V gene. The CDR3 is made up of 14 amino acids. CDR3 in DNA: TGCGCCAGCAGCTTTAGTGAAGGGCAAGAGACCCAGTACTTC. This codes for CASSFSEGQETQYF.

This clonotype was found many times. This chain joins TRBV5-1 and TRBJ2-2; 9 positions agree with TRBD1. The germline V gene encodes CDR1 SGHRS and CDR2 YFSETQ. Trimming cost V 4 bases and J 0 bases; bases outside gene matches: 10. The CDR3 runs to 18 residues. In DNA, the CDR3 is TGCGCCAGCAGCCTACGTCCCGGGACAGGGCCGAACACCGGGGAGCTGTTTTTT. Its translation is CASSLRPGTGPNTGELFF.

The chain carries TRBV5-1 and TRBJ1-4; D may be TRBD1 (6 bases). Trimming pared 6 bases from V and 4 bases from J, leaving 13 bases between. The CDR3 contains 14 residues. Germline CDR1 is SGHRS and CDR2 is YFSETQ. The CDR3 DNA follows: TGCGCCAGCAACTGGGGGCCAGATAATGAAAAACTGTTTTTT. Its translation: CASNWGPDNEKLFF.

The rearrangement uses TRBV28 and TRBJ2-5; D is undetermined. The CDR3 has 12 amino acids. V was clipped by 5 bases and J by 9 bases, with 13 bases between them. CDR1 is MDHEN and CDR2 is SYDVKM in the germline V gene. This CDR3 reads CASSTMQVAQYF. CDR3 DNA: TGTGCCAGCAGTACGATGCAGGTTGCCCAGTACTTC.

V is TRBV3-1 and J is TRBJ2-5, with D perhaps matching TRBD1 (6 bases). CDR1 LGHDT and CDR2 YNNKEL come from the germline V gene (reference sequence). The V end lost 1 base, the J end lost 7 bases, and 13 bases lay between the germline ends. CDR3 length: 14 amino acids. CDR3 residues: CASSQASGDRTQYF. CDR3 DNA sequence: TGTGCCAGCAGCCAAGCCTCAGGGGATCGGACCCAGTACTTC.